This TCR beta chain is from a study of blood T cell repertoires in COVID-19. Study at large: Specimens from acute and convalescent COVID-19 originated in the United States, Italy and Spain. T cells, B-cell-depleted T cells, or PBMCs supplied cDNA or gDNA.

Losses at the gene ends were 3 bases for V and 5 bases for J; bases not matched to a gene: 2. Per germline, CDR1 SGHAT and CDR2 FQNNGV. The CDR3 extends over 13 amino acids. The Seattle site enrolled patients during active infection and followed them longitudinally. Original handling: By means of reference gene primer amplification, nucleated cell counts were estimated. Sequencing used immunoSEQ multiplex PCR; TCRdb keeps in-frame clones, though not all of them. That table gives V, J and clone size, and the DNA gave D and trimming. The table has roughly 350,000 clones, 70% to 90% seen once; the top ten hold more than 9%.

This clonotype was obtained from a woman between 25 and 40 years old with COVID-19, enrolled during active disease. The material sequenced was peripheral blood. V gene TRBV11-2 combines with J gene TRBJ2-3, with TRBD2 matching over 7 bases. The CDR3 coding sequence is TGTGCCAGCAGCTTCGGGGGGAGAGATACGCAGTATTTT. The encoded protein is CASSFGGRDTQYF.